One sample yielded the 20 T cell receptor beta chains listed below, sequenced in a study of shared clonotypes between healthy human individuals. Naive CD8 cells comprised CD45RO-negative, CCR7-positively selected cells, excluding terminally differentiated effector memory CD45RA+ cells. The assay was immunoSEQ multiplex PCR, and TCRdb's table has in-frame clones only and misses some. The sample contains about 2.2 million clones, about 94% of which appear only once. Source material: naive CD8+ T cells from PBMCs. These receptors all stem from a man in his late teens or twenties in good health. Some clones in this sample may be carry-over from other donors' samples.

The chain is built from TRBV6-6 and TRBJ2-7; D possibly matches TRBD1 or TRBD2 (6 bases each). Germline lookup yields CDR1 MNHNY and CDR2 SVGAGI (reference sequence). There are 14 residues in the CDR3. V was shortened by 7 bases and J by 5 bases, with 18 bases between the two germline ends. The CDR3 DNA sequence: TGTGCCAGCACCCACTGGGGGGCGGGTGACGAGCAGTACTTC. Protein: CASTHWGAGDEQYF.

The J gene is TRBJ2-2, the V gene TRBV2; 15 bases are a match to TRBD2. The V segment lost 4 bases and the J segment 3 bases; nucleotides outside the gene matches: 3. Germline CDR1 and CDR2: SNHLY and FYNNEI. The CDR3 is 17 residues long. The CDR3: CASSGGLAGGHTGELFF. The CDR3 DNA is TGTGCCAGCAGTGGGGGACTAGCGGGAGGTCACACCGGGGAGCTGTTTTTT.

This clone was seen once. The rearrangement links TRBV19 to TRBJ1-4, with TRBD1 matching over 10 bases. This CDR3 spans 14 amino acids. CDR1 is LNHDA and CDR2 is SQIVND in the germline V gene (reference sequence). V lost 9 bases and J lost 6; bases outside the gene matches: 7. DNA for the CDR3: TGTGCCAGCCGGGACAGGGGATTACATGAAAAACTGTTTTTT. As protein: CASRDRGLHEKLFF.

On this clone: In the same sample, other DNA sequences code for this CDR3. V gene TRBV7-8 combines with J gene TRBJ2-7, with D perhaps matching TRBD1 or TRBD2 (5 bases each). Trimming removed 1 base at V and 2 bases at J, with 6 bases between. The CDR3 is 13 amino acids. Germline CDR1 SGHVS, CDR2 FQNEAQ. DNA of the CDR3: TGTGCCAGCAGCTTAGGGGGGACCTACGAGCAGTACTTC. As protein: CASSLGGTYEQYF.

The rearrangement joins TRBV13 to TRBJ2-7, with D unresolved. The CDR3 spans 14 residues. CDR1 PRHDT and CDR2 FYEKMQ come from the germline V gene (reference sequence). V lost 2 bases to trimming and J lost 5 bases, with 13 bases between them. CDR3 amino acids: CASSLRLGPHEQYF. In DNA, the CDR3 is TGTGCCAGCAGCTTAAGGCTAGGACCCCACGAGCAGTACTTC.

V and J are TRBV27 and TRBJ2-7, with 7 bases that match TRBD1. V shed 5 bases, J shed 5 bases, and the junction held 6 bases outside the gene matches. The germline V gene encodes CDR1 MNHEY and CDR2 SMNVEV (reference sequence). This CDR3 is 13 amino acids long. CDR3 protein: CASSTRQGHEQYF. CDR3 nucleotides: TGTGCCAGCAGTACCCGACAGGGCCACGAGCAGTACTTC.

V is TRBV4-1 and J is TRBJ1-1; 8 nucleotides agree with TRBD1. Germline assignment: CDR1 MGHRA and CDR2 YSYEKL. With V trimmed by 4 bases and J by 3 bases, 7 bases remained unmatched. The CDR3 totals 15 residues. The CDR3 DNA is TGCGCCAGCAGCCTCCGACAGGGGATCTACACTGAAGCTTTCTTT. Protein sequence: CASSLRQGIYTEAFF.

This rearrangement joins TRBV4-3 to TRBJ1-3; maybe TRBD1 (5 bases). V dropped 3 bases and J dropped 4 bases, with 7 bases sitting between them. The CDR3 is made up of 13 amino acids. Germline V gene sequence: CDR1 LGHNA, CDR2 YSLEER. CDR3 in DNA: TGCGCCAGCAGCCAGGGGCCCGGAAACACCATATATTTT. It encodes CASSQGPGNTIYF.

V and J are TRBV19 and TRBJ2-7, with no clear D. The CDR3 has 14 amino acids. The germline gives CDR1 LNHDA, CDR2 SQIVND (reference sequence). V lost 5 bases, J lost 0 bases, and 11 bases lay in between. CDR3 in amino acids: CASSESAYSYEQYF. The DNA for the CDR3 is TGTGCCAGTAGTGAGTCAGCCTACTCCTACGAGCAGTACTTC.

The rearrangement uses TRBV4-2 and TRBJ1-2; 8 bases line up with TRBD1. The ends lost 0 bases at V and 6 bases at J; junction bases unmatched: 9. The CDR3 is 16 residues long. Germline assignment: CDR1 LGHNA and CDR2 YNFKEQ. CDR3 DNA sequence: TGTGCCAGCAGCCAAGAATTGGGTATACAGGGGGATGGCTACACCTTC. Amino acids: CASSQELGIQGDGYTF.

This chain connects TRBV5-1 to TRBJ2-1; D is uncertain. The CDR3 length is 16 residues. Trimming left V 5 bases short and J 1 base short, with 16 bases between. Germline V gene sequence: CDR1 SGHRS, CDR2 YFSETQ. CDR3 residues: CASSSSGNPSYNEQFF. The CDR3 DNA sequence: TGCGCCAGCAGTTCGTCTGGAAACCCATCCTACAATGAGCAGTTCTTC.

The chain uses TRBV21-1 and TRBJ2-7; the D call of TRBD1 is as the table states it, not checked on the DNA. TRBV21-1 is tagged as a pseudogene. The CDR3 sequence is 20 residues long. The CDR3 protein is CASSKEGGQGPPEPTYEQYF. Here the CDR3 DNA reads TGTGCCAGCAGCAAAGAAGGCGGACAGGGGCCGCCCGAGCCGACCTACGAGCAGTACTTC.

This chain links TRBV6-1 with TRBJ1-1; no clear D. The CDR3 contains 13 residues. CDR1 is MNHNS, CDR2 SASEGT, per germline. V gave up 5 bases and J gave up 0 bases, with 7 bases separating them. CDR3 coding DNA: TGTGCCAGCAGTAAACGCATGAACACTGAAGCTTTCTTT. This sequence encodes CASSKRMNTEAFF.

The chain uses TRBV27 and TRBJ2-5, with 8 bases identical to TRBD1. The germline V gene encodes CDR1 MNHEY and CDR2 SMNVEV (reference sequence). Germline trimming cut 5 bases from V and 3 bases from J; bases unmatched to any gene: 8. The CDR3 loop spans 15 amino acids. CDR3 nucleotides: TGTGCCAGCAGTCAATCAGGGGGCGCGGAAGAGACCCAGTACTTC. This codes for CASSQSGGAEETQYF.

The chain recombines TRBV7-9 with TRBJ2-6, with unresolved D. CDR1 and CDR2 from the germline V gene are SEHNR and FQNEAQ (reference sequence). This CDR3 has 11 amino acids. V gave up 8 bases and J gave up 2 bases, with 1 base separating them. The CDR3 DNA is TGTGCCAGCCCTGGGGCCAACGTCCTGACTTTC. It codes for CASPGANVLTF. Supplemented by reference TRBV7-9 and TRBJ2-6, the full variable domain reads DTGVSQNPRHKITKRGQNVTFRCDPISEHNRLYWYRQTLGQGPEFLTYFQNEAQLEKSRLLSDRFSAERPKGSFSTLEIQRTEQGDSAMYLCASPGANVLTFGAGSRLTVL.

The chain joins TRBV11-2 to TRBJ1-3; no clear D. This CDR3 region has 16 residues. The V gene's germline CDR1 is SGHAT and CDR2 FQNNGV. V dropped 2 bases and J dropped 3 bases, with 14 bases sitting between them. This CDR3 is CASSLKTTRSGNTIYF. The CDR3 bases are TGTGCCAGCAGCTTAAAGACAACTCGGAGTGGAAACACCATATATTTT.

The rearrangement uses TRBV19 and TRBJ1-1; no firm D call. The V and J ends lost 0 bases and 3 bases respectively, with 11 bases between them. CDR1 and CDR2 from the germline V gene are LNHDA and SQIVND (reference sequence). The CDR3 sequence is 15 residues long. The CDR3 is CASSIDSGIYTEAFF. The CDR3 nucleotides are TGTGCCAGTAGTATAGATTCGGGGATATACACTGAAGCTTTCTTT.

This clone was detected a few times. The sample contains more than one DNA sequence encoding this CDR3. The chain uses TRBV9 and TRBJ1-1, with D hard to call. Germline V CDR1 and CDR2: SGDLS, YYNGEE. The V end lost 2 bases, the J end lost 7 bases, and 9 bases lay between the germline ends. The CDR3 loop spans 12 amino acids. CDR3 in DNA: TGTGCCAGCAGCGTTTCGTCAGGTGAAGCTTTCTTT. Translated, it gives CASSVSSGEAFF.

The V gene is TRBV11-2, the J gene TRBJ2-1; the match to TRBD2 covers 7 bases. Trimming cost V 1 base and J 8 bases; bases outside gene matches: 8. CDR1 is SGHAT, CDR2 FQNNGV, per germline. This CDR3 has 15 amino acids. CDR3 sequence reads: CASSLGSGPRYEQFF. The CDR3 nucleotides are TGTGCCAGCAGCTTAGGTAGCGGGCCCAGGTATGAGCAGTTCTTC. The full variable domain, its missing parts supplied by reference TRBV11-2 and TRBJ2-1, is EAGVAQSPRYKIIEKRQSVAFWCNPISGHATLYWYQQILGQGPKLLIQFQNNGVVDDSQLPKDRFSAERLKGVDSTLKIQPAKLEDSAVYLCASSLGSGPRYEQFFGPGTRLTVL.

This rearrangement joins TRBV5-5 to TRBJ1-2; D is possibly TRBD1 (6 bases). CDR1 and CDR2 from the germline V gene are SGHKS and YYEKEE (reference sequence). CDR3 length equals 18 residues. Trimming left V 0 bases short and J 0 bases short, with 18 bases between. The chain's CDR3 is CASSLVDRTNLPNYGYTF. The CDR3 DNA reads TGTGCCAGCAGCTTGGTCGACAGGACCAATCTGCCTAACTATGGCTACACCTTC.